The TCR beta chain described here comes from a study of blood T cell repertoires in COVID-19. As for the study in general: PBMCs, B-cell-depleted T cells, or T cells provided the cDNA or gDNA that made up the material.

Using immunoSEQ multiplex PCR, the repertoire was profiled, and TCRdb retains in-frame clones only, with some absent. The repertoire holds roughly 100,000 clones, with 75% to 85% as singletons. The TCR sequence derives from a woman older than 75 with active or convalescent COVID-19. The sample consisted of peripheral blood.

The CDR3 region is CASSSPGDEQYF. In DNA, the CDR3 is TGCGCCAGCAGCTCGCCCGGGGACGAGCAGTACTTC. This rearrangement joins TRBV5-1 to TRBJ2-7, with D possibly TRBD2 on 5 matching bases. The CDR3 is 12 amino acids. Germline V gives CDR1 SGHRS, CDR2 YFSETQ. Trimming removed 3 bases at V and 5 bases at J, with 9 bases between.